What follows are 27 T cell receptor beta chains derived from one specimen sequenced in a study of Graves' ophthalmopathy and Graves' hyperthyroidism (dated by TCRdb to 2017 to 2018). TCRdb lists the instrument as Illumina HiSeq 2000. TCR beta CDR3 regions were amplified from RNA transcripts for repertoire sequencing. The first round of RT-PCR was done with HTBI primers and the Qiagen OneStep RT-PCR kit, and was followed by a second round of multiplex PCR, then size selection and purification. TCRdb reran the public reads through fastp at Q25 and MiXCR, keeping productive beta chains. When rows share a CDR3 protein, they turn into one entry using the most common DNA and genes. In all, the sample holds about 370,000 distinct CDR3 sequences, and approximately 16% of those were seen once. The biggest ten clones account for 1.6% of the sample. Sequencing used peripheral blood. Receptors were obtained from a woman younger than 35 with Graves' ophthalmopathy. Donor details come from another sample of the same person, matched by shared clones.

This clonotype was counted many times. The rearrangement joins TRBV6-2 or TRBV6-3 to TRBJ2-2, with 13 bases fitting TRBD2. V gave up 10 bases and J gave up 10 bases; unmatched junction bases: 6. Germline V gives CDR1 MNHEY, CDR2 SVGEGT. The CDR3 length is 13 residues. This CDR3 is CATRTSGGTELFF. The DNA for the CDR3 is TGTGCCACCAGGACTAGCGGGGGAACGGAGCTGTTTTTT.

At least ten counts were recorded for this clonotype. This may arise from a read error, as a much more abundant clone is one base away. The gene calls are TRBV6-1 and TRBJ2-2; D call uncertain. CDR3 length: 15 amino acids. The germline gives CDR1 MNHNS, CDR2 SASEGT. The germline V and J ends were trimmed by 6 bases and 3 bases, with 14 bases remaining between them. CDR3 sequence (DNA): TGTGCCAGCAGCCCCGTAAGGAGTGACACCGGGGAGCTGTTTTTT. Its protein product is CASSPVRSDTGELFF.

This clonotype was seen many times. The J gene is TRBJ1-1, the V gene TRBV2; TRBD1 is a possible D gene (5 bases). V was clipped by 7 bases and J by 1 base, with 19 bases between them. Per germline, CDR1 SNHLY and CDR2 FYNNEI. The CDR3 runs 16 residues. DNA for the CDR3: TGTGCCAGCAAAGAAGGGGCTGGGGCGGGGAACACTGAAGCTTTCTTT. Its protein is CASKEGAGAGNTEAFF.

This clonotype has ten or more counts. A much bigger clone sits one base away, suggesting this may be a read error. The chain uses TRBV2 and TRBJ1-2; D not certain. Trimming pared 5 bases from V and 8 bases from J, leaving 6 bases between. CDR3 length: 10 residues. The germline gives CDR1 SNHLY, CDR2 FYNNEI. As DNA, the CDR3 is TGTGCCAGCAGTCAAGGGGGCTACACCTTC. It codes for CASSQGGYTF.

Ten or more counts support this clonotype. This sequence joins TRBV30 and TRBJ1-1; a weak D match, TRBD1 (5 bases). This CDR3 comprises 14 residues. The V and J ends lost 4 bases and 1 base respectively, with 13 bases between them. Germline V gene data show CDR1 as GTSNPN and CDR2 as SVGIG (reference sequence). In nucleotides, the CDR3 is TGTGCCTGGAACTCCCAAAGGGGGAACACTGAAGCTTTCTTT. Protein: CAWNSQRGNTEAFF.

CDR3 in amino acids: CAWTTANTEAFF. Here the CDR3 DNA reads TGTGCCTGGACTACAGCGAACACTGAAGCTTTCTTT. The chain carries TRBV30 and TRBJ1-1, with D hard to call. Germline CDR1 and CDR2: GTSNPN and SVGIG (reference sequence). V dropped 4 bases and J dropped 1 base, with 7 bases sitting between them. The CDR3 spans 12 residues.

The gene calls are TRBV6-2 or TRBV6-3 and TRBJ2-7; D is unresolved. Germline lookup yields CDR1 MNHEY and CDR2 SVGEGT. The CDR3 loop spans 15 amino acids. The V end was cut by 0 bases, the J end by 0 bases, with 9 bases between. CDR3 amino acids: CASSYSGSSSYEQYF. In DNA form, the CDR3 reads TGTGCCAGCAGTTACTCTGGCTCAAGCTCCTACGAGCAGTACTTC.

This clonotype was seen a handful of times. CDR3 sequence: CSARAQGSRGYGYTF. The DNA of the CDR3 is TGCAGTGCTAGAGCACAGGGTAGTCGGGGCTATGGCTACACCTTC. The chain combines TRBV20-1 with TRBJ1-2; tentatively, D is TRBD1 (6 bases). From germline, CDR1 is DFQATT and CDR2 SNEGSKA (reference sequence). The CDR3 is 15 amino acids. The germline V and J ends were trimmed by 1 base and 4 bases, with 16 bases remaining between them.

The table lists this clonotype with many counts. In DNA, the CDR3 is TGTGCCAGCAGCTCCTCTCGACAGGGGGGTGGTTTGCAAGAGACCCAGTACTTC. Its translation: CASSSSRQGGGLQETQYF. V gene TRBV11-2 combines with J gene TRBJ2-5, with TRBD1 matching 9 bases. The CDR3 sequence is 18 residues long. The germline V gene has CDR1 SGHAT and CDR2 FQNNGV. J lost 2 bases, V lost 4 bases, and 14 bases had no gene match.

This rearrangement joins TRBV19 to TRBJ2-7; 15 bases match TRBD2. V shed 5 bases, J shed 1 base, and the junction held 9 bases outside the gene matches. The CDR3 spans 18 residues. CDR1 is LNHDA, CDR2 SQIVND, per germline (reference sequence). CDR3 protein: CASSAPGLAGGLSYEQYF. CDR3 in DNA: TGTGCCAGTAGTGCCCCGGGACTAGCGGGGGGATTATCCTACGAGCAGTACTTC.

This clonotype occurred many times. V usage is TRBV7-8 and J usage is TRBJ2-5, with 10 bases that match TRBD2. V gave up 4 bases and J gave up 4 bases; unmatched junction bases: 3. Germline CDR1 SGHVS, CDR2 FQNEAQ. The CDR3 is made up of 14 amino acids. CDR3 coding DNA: TGTGCCAGCAGCTCCAGCGGGAGGGTAGAGACCCAGTACTTC. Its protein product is CASSSSGRVETQYF.

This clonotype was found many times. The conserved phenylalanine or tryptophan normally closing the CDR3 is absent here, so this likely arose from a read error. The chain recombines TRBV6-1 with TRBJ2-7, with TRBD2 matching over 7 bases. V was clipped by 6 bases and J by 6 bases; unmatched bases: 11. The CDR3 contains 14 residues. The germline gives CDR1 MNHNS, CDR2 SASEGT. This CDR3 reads CASRDGGRPLEQYS. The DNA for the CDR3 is TGTGCCAGCAGAGACGGGGGGAGGCCTCTCGAGCAGTACTCC.

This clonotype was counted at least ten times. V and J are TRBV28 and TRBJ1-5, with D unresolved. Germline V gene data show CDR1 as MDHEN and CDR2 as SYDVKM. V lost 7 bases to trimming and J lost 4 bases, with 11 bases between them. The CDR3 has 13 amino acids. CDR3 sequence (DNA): TGTGCCAGCAAATTTGGGAGGAATCAGCCCCAGCATTTT. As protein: CASKFGRNQPQHF.

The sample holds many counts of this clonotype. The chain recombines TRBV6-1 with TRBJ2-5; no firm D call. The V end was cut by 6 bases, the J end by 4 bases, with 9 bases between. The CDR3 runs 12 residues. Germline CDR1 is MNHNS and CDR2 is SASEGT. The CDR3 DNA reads TGTGCCAGCAGAGACGGACGAGAGACCCAGTACTTC. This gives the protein CASRDGRETQYF.

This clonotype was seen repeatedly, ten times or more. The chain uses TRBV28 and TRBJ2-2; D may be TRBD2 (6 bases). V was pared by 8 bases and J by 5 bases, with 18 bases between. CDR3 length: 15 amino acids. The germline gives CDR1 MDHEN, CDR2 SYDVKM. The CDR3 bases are TGTGCCAGCTGCGACCGGGAGCACCTTACCGGGGAGCTGTTTTTT. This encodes CASCDREHLTGELFF.

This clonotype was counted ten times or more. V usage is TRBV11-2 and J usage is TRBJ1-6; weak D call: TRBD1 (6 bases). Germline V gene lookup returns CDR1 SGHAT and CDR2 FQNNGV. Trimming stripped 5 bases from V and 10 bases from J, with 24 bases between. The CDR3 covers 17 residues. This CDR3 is CASSLKPGEQGGSPLHF. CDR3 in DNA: TGTGCCAGCAGCCTAAAACCCGGGGAACAGGGAGGGTCACCCCTCCACTTT.

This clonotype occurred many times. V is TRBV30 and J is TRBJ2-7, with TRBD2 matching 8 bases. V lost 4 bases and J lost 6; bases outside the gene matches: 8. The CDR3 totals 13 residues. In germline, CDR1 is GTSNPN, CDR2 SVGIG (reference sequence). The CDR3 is CAWTSGLVTEQYF. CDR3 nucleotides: TGTGCCTGGACCTCGGGACTAGTTACCGAGCAGTACTTC.

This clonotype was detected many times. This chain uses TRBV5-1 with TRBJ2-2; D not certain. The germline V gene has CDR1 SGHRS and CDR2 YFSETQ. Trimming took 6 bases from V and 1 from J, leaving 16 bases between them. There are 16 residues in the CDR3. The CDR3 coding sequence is TGCGCCAGCAACAACTGGACCCGCATGAACACCGGGGAGCTGTTTTTT. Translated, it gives CASNNWTRMNTGELFF.

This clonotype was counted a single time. The CDR3 region has the DNA TGTGCCAGCAGTTTAGGGGGTGTTAATGAAGCTTTCTTT. Amino acids: CASSLGGVNEAFF. The gene calls are TRBV12-3 or TRBV12-4 and TRBJ1-1; D not certain. V was pared by 1 base and J by 7 bases, with 10 bases between. The CDR3 runs to 13 residues.

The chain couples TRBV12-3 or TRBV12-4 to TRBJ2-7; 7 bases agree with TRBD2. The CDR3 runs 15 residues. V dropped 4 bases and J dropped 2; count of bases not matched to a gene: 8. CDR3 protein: CASSWRGRVTYEQYF. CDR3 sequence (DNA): TGTGCCAGCAGTTGGCGGGGGAGGGTAACCTACGAGCAGTACTTC.

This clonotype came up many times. The DNA of the CDR3 is TGTGCCAGCAGTGAAACCGGGTCCGCCTACGAGCAGTACTTC. This codes for CASSETGSAYEQYF. The rearrangement links TRBV6-1 to TRBJ2-7; no clear D gene. From germline, CDR1 is MNHNS and CDR2 SASEGT. The CDR3 spans 14 residues. V lost 2 bases, J lost 2 bases, and 10 bases lay in between.

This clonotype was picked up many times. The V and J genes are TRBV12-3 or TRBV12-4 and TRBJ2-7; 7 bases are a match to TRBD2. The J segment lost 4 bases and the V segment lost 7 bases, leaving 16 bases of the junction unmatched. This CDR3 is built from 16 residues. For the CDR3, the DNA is TGTGCCAGCACTTTGGGGGGGTCCCCCAGCGGTTACGAGCAGTACTTC. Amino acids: CASTLGGSPSGYEQYF.

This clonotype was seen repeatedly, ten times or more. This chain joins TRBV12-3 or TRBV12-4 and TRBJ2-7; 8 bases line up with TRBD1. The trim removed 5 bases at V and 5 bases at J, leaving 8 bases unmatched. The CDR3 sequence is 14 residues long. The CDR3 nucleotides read TGTGCCAGCAGTCCCCGTGACAGGGGAGACGAGCAGTACTTC. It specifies CASSPRDRGDEQYF.

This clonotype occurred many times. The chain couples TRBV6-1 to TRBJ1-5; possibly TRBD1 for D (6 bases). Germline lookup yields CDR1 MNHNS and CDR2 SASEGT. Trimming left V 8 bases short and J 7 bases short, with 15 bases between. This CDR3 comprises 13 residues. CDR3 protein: CASLQGSGQPQHF. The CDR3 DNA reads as TGTGCCAGCCTTCAGGGGAGCGGGCAGCCCCAGCATTTT.

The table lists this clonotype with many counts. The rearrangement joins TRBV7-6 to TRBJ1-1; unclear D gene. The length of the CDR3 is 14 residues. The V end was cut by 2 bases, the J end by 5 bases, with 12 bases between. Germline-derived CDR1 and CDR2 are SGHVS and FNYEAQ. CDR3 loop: CASSLSAGVTEAFF. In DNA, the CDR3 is TGTGCCAGCAGCTTATCCGCCGGGGTAACTGAAGCTTTCTTT.

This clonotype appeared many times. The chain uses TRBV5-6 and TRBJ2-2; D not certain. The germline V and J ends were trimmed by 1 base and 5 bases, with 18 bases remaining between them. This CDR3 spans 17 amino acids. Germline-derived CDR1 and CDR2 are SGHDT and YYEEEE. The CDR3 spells CASSLKASAQGTGELFF. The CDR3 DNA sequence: TGTGCCAGCAGCTTGAAGGCATCAGCGCAAGGGACCGGGGAGCTGTTTTTT.

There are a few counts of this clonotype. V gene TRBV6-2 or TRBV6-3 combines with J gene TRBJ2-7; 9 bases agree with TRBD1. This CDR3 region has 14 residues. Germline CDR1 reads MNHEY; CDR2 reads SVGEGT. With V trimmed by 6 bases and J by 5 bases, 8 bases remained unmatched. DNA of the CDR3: TGTGCCAGCAGACCTTGGACAGGGGTAAACGAGCAGTACTTC. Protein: CASRPWTGVNEQYF.